This TCR beta chain was identified during a study of cytomegalovirus exposure and HLA in healthy donors. Study-level findings and limits: The study put 160 or so TCR beta chains on its list as cytomegalovirus-associated.

From germline, CDR1 is SGHDT and CDR2 YYEEEE. With 0 bases removed from V and 0 bases from J, the gap between germline ends came to 7 bases. CDR3 length equals 15 residues. Only a few counts were recorded for this clone. Its specificity is unknown. Sequencing was performed with immunoSEQ multiplex PCR; in TCRdb, only in-frame clones are kept and a portion is missing. The profile shows about 240,000 clones, more than 75% of them singletons. This clonotype originated in a woman in her twenties or thirties in good health and CMV-seropositive. Sequencing was done on a sample of PBMCs. The V call is TRBV5-6, the J call TRBJ2-1; D is possibly TRBD1 (5 bases). The CDR3 loop reads CASSLGQTSYNEQFF. The CDR3 nucleotides are TGTGCCAGCAGCTTGGGACAGACCTCCTACAATGAGCAGTTCTTC. Looking up the rest from reference TRBV5-6 and TRBJ2-1 gives the full variable domain: DAGVTQSPTHLIKTRGQQVTLRCSPKSGHDTVSWYQQALGQGPQFIFQYYEEEERQRGNFPDRFSGHQFPNYSSELNVNALLLGDSALYLCASSLGQTSYNEQFFGPGTRLTVL.